This T cell receptor beta chain appears in the sequencing data of a study of T cell responses to AZD1222 COVID-19 vaccine. The assay was immunoSEQ multiplex PCR, and TCRdb's table has in-frame clones only and misses some. In the table there are about 97,000 clones, roughly 89% of which are singletons. The material was peripheral blood, obtained on day 0 of AZD1222 vaccination. This receptor was identified in an adult in good health.

The CDR3 protein is CASSVRSGNTIYF. Written as DNA, the CDR3 is TGTGCCAGCAGCGTTAGGTCCGGAAACACCATATATTTT. This chain uses TRBV13 with TRBJ1-3; no definite D call. This CDR3 is 13 amino acids long. Germline values: CDR1 PRHDT, CDR2 FYEKMQ (reference sequence). Trimming removed 5 bases from V and 4 bases from J, with 9 bases in between.